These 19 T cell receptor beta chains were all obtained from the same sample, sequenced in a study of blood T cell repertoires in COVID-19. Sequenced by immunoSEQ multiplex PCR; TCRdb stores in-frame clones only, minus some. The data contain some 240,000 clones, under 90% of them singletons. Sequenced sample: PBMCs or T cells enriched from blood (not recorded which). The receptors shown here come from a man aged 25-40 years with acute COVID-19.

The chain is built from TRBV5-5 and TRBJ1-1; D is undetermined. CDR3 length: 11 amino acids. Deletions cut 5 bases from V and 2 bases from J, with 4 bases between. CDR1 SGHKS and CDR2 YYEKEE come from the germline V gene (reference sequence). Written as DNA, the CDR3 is TGTGCCAGCAGTTCTAACACTGAAGCTTTCTTT. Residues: CASSSNTEAFF. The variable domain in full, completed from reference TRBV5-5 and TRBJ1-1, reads DAGVTQSPTHLIKTRGQQVTLRCSPISGHKSVSWYQQVLGQGPQFIFQYYEKEERGRGNFPDRFSARQFPNYSSELNVNALLLGDSALYLCASSSNTEAFFGQGTRLTVV.

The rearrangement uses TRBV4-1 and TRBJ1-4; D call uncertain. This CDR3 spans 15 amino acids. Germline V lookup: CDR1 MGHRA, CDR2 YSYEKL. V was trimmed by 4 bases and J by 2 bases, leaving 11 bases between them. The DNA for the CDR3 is TGCGCCAGCAGCCTCGGGAGTCAGACTAATGAAAAACTGTTTTTT. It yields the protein CASSLGSQTNEKLFF.

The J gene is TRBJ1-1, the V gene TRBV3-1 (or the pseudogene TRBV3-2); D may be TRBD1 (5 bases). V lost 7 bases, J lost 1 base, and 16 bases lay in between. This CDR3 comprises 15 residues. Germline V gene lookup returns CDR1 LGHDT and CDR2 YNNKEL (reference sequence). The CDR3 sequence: CASTTGWGTNTEAFF. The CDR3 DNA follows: TGTGCCAGCACCACCGGGTGGGGCACGAACACTGAAGCTTTCTTT.

This CDR3 reads CASSLTLAGRNEQFF. In DNA, the CDR3 is TGTGCCAGCAGCTTGACACTAGCGGGGCGCAATGAGCAGTTCTTC. The chain has TRBV7-3 and TRBJ2-1; 10 nucleotides line up with TRBD2. The junction had 5 bases not matched to a gene; V was cut back by 3 bases and J by 6 bases. CDR1 is SGHTA and CDR2 is FQGTGA in the germline V gene. The CDR3 has 15 residues.

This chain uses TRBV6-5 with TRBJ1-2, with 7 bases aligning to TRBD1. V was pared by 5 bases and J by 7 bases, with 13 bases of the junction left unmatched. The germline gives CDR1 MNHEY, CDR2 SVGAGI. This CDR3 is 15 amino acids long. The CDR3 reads CASSKSGQRLSGYTF. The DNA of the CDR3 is TGTGCCAGCAGTAAATCGGGACAGAGGCTGTCTGGCTACACCTTC.

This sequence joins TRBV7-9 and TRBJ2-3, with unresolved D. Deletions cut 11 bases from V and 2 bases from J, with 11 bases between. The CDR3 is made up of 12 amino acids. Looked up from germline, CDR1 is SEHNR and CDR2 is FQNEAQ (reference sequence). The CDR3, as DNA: TGTGCCGAGGTAGGAGACACAGATACGCAGTATTTT. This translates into CAEVGDTDTQYF.

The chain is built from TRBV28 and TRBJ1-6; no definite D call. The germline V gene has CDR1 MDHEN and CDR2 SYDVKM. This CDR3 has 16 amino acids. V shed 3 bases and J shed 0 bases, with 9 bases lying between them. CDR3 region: CASSLIGSSYNSPLHF. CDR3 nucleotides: TGTGCCAGCAGTTTGATCGGGTCCTCCTATAATTCACCCCTCCACTTT. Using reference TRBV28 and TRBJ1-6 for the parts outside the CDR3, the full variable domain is DVKVTQSSRYLVKRTGEKVFLECVQDMDHENMFWYRQDPGLGLRLIYFSYDVKMKEKGDIPEGYSVSREKKERFSLILESASTNQTSMYLCASSLIGSSYNSPLHFGNGTRLTVT.

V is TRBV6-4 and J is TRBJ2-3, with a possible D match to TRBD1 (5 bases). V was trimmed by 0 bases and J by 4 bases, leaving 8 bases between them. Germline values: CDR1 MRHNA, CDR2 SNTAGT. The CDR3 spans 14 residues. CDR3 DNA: TGTGCCAGCAGTGACTCGCAGGGCCCAGATACGCAGTATTTT. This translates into CASSDSQGPDTQYF.

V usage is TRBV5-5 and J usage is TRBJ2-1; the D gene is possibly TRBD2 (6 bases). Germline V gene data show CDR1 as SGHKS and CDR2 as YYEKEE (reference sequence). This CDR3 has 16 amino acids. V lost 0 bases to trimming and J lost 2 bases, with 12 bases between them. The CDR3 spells CASSLDREWTYNEQFF. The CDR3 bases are TGTGCCAGCAGCTTGGACCGGGAGTGGACCTACAATGAGCAGTTCTTC.

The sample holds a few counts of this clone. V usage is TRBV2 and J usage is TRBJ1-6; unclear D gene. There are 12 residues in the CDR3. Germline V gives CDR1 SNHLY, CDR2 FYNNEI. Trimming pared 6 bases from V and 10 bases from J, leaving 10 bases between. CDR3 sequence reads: CASSGQSSPLHF. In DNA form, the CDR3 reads TGTGCCAGCAGCGGTCAAAGCTCACCCCTCCACTTT.

This CDR3 reads CASSVHPGYNEQFF. The CDR3 DNA sequence: TGTGCCAGTAGTGTTCACCCGGGATACAATGAGCAGTTCTTC. The chain has TRBV19 and TRBJ2-1; the D gene is possibly TRBD2 (5 bases). Per the germline V gene, CDR1 is LNHDA and CDR2 is SQIVND (reference sequence). This CDR3 is built from 14 residues. Between the trimmed V and J ends, which lost 5 bases and 4 bases, there was a span of 12 bases.

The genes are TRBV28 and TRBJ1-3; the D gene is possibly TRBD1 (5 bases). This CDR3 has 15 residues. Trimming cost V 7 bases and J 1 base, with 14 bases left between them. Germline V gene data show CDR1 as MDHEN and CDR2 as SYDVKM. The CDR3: CASTMGGKSGNTIYF. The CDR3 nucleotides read TGTGCCAGCACAATGGGGGGGAAGTCTGGAAACACCATATATTTT.

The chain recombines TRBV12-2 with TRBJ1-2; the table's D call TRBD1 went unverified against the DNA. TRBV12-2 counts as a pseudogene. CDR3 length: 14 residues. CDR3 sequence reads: CASRDRQTNYGYTF. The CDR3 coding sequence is TGTGCAAGTCGCGACAGACAGACTAACTATGGCTACACCTTC.

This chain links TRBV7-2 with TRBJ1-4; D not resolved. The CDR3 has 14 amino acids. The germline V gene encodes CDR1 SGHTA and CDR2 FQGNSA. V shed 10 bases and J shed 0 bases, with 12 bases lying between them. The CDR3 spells CATRPGTTNEKLFF. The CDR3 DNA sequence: TGTGCCACCCGCCCCGGGACAACTAATGAAAAACTGTTTTTT.

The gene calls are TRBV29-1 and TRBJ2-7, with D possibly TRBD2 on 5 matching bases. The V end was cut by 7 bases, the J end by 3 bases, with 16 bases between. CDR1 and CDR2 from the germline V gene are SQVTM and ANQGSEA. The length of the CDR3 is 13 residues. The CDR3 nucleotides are TGCAGCGCCCGAAAAGAGGGCGTCTACGAGCAGTACGTC. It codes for CSARKEGVYEQYV.

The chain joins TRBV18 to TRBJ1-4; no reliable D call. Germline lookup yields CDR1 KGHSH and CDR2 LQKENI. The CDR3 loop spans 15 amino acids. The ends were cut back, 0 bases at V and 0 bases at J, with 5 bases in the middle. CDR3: CASSPPRATNEKLFF. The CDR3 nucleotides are TGTGCCAGCTCACCACCAAGAGCAACTAATGAAAAACTGTTTTTT.

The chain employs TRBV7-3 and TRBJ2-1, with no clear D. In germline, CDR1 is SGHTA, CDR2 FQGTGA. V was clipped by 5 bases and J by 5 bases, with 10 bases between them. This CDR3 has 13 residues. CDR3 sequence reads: CASSLRVNNEQFF. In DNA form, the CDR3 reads TGTGCCAGCAGCCTACGGGTTAACAATGAGCAGTTCTTC.

This chain's CDR3 is CASSTGTGFGGELFF. The CDR3, as DNA: TGTGCCAGCAGTACCGGGACAGGGTTTGGCGGGGAGCTGTTTTTT. This chain joins TRBV2 and TRBJ2-2; 9 bases are a match to TRBD1. The CDR3 totals 15 residues. V lost 5 bases, J lost 7 bases, and 8 bases stayed unmatched. Germline V CDR1 and CDR2: SNHLY, FYNNEI.

CDR3 nucleotides: TGTGCCAGCATCACCCCAAGGGGCGATAGTTCACCCCTCCACTTT. Its protein is CASITPRGDSSPLHF. The chain carries TRBV28 and TRBJ1-6, with D perhaps matching TRBD1 (5 bases). CDR1 and CDR2 from the germline V gene are MDHEN and SYDVKM. The CDR3 spans 15 residues. The V end was cut by 7 bases, the J end by 9 bases, with 19 bases between.